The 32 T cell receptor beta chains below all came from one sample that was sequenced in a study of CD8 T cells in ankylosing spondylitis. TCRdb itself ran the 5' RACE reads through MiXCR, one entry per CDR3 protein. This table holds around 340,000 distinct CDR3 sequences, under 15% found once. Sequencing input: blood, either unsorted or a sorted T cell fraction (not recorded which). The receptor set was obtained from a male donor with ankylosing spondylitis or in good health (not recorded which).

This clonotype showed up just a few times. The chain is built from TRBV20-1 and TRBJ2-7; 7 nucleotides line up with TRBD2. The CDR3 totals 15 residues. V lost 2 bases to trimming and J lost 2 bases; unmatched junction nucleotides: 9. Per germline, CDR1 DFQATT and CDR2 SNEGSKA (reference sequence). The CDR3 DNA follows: TGCAGTGCTAGAAAAGCGGGGACCCTACCCTACGAGCAGTACTTC. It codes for CSARKAGTLPYEQYF.

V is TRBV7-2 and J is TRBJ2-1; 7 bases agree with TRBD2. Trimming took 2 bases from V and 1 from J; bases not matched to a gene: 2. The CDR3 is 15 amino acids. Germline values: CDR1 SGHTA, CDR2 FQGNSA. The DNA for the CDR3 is TGTGCCAGCAGCTTATCGCGGGAGTCCTACAATGAGCAGTTCTTC. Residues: CASSLSRESYNEQFF.

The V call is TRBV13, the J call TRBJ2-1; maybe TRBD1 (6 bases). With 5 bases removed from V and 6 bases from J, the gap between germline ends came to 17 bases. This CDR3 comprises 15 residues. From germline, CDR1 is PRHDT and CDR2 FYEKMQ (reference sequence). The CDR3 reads CASSLRSHRVNEQFF. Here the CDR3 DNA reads TGTGCCAGCAGCCTCCGGTCCCACAGGGTCAATGAGCAGTTCTTC.

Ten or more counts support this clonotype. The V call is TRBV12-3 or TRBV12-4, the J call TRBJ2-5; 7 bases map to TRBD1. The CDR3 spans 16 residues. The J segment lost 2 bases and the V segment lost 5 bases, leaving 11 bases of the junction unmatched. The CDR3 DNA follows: TGTGCCAGCAGTCTCTCCGGGACAGAGGGTCAAGAGACCCAGTACTTC. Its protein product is CASSLSGTEGQETQYF.

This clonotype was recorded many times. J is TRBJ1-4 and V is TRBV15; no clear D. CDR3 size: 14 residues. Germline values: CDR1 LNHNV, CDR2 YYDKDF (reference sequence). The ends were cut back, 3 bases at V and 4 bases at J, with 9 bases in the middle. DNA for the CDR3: TGTGCCACCAGCAGCGGAGGGAATAATGAAAAACTGTTTTTT. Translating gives CATSSGGNNEKLFF.

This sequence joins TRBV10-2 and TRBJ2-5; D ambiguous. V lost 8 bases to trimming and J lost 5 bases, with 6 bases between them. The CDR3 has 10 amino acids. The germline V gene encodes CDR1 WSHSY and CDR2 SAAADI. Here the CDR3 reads CASGLETQYF. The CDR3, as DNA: TGCGCCAGCGGATTGGAGACCCAGTACTTC.

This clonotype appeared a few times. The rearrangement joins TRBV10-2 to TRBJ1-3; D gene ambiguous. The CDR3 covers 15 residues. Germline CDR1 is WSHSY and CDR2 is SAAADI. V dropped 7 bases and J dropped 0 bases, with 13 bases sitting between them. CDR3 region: CASTVGLASGNTIYF. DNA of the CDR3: TGCGCCAGCACTGTGGGCCTTGCCTCTGGAAACACCATATATTTT.

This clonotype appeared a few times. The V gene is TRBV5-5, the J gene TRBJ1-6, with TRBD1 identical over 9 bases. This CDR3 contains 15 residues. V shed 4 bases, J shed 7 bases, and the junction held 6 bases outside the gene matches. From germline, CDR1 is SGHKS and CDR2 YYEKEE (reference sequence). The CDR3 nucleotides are TGTGCCAGCAGCCCCGCCGGGACAGGGAATTCACCCCTCCACTTT. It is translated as CASSPAGTGNSPLHF.

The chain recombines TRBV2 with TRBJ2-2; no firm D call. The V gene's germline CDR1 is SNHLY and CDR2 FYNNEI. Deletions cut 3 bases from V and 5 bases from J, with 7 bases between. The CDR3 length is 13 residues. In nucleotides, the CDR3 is TGTGCCAGCAGTGAGTTTTTTACCGGGGAGCTGTTTTTT. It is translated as CASSEFFTGELFF. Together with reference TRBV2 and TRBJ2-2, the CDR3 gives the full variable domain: EPEVTQTPSHQVTQMGQEVILRCVPISNHLYFYWYRQILGQKVEFLVSFYNNEISEKSEIFDDQFSVERPDGSNFTLKIRSTKLEDSAMYFCASSEFFTGELFFGEGSRLTVL.

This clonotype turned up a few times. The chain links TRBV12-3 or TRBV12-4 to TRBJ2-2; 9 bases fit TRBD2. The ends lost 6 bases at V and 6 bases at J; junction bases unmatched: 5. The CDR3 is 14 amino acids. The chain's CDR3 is CASSAGGLAGELFF. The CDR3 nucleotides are TGTGCCAGCAGCGCGGGGGGGTTAGCCGGGGAGCTGTTTTTT.

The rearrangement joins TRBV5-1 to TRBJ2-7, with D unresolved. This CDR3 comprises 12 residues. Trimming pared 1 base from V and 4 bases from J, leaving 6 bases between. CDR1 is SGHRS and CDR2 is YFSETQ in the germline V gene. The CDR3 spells CASSLMGYEQYF. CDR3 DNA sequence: TGCGCCAGCAGCTTGATGGGATACGAGCAGTACTTC.

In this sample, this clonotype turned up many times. Written as DNA, the CDR3 is TGTGCCAGCAGTCTTCTAGCAACAGATACGCAGTATTTT. The encoded protein is CASSLLATDTQYF. The chain combines TRBV12-3 or TRBV12-4 with TRBJ2-3, with D possibly matching TRBD2 (5 bases). The CDR3 runs to 13 residues. The V end was cut by 5 bases, the J end by 3 bases, with 9 bases between.

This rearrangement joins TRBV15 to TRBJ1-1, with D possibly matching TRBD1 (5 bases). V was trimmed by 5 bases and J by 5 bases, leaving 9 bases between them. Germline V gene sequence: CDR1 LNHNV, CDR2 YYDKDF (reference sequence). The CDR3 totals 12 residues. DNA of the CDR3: TGTGCCACCAGCGGGGACGGTACTGAAGCTTTCTTT. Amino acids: CATSGDGTEAFF.

CDR3 sequence: CASSFAVTSINEQFF. The CDR3 nucleotides are TGTGCCAGCAGCTTCGCCGTGACTAGCATTAATGAGCAGTTCTTC. The V gene is TRBV5-6, the J gene TRBJ2-1; 7 bases align to TRBD2. From germline, CDR1 is SGHDT and CDR2 YYEEEE. V dropped 2 bases and J dropped 7; count of bases not matched to a gene: 9. CDR3 size: 15 residues.

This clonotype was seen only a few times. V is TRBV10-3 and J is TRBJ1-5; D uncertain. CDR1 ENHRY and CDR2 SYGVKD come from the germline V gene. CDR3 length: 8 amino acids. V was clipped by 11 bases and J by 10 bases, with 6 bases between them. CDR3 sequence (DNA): TGTGCCTCCCCCCCCCAGCATTTT. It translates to CASPPQHF.

CDR3 DNA sequence: TGTGCCAGCAGCCCGGGTCTGAGGGACATTCAGTACTTC. Protein sequence: CASSPGLRDIQYF. The chain links TRBV12-3 or TRBV12-4 to TRBJ2-4; D is possibly TRBD2 (5 bases). Trimming pared 6 bases from V and 8 bases from J, leaving 14 bases between. CDR3 length: 13 residues.

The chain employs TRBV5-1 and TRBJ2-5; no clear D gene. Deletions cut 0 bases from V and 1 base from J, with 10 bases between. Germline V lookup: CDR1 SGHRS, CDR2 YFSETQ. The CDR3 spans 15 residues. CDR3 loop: CASSLVSSSQETQYF. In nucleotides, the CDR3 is TGCGCCAGCAGCTTGGTTTCCAGCAGCCAAGAGACCCAGTACTTC.

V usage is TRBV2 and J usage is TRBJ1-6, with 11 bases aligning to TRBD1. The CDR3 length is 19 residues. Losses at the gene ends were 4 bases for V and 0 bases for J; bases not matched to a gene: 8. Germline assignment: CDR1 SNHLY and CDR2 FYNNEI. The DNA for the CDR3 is TGTGCCAGCAGTGTGAGGGACAGGGGGTTTAGCTCCTATAATTCACCCCTCCACTTT. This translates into CASSVRDRGFSSYNSPLHF. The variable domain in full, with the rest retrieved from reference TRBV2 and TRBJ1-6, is EPEVTQTPSHQVTQMGQEVILRCVPISNHLYFYWYRQILGQKVEFLVSFYNNEISEKSEIFDDQFSVERPDGSNFTLKIRSTKLEDSAMYFCASSVRDRGFSSYNSPLHFGNGTRLTVT.

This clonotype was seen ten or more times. The DNA of the CDR3 is TGCAGCGTTGGGCTCTCCTACAATGAGCAGTTCTTC. Translated, it gives CSVGLSYNEQFF. The chain is built from TRBV29-1 and TRBJ2-1; D gene unclear. The CDR3 spans 12 residues. Trimming shortened V by 4 bases and J by 0 bases, and 4 bases separated the two germline ends. Germline V gene data show CDR1 as SQVTM and CDR2 as ANQGSEA.

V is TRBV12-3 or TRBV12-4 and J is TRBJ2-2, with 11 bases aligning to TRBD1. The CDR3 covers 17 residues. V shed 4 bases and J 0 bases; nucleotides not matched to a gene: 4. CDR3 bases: TGTGCCAGCAGTTCGGGACAGGGGGTATCGAACACCGGGGAGCTGTTTTTT. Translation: CASSSGQGVSNTGELFF.

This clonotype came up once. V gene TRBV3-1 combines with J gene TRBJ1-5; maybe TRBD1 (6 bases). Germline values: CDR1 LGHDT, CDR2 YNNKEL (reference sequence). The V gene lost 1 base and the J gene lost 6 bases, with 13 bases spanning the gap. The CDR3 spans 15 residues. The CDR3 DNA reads TGTGCCAGCAGCCAAGGTAGGGGGGCCGGTCAGCCCCAGCATTTT. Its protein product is CASSQGRGAGQPQHF.

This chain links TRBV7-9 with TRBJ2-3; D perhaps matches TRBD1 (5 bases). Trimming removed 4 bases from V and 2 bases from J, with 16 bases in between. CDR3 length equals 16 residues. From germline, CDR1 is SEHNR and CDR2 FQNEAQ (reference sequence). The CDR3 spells CASSSVLGANTDTQYF. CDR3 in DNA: TGTGCCAGCAGCTCCGTCCTAGGGGCCAACACAGATACGCAGTATTTT.

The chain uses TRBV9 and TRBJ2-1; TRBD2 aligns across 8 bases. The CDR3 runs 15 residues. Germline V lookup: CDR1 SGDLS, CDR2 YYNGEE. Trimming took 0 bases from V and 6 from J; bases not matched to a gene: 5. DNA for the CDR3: TGTGCCAGCAGCGTAGTCGGGGGGGCATTCAATGAGCAGTTCTTC. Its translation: CASSVVGGAFNEQFF. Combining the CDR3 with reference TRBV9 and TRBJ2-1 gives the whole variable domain DSGVTQTPKHLITATGQRVTLRCSPRSGDLSVYWYQQSLDQGLQFLIQYYNGEERAKGNILERFSAQQFPDLHSELNLSSLELGDSALYFCASSVVGGAFNEQFFGPGTRLTVL.

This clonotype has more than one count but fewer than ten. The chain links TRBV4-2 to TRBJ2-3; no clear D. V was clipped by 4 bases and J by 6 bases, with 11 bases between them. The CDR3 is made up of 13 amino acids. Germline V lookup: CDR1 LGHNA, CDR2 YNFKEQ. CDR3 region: CASSPRQEDTQYF. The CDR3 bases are TGTGCCAGCAGCCCCCGGCAGGAGGATACGCAGTATTTT.

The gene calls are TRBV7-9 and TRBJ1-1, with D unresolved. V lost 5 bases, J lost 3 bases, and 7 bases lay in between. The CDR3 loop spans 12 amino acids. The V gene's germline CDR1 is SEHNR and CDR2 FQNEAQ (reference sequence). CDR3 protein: CASSRADTEAFF. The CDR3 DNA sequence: TGTGCCAGCAGCCGGGCTGACACTGAAGCTTTCTTT. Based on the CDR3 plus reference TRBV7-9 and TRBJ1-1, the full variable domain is DTGVSQNPRHKITKRGQNVTFRCDPISEHNRLYWYRQTLGQGPEFLTYFQNEAQLEKSRLLSDRFSAERPKGSFSTLEIQRTEQGDSAMYLCASSRADTEAFFGQGTRLTVV.

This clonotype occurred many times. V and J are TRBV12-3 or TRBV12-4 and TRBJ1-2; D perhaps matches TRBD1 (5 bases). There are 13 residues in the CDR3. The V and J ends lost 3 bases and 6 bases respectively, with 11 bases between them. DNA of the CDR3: TGTGCCAGCAGTTTGGGGCAGGTCGATGGCTACACCTTC. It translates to CASSLGQVDGYTF.

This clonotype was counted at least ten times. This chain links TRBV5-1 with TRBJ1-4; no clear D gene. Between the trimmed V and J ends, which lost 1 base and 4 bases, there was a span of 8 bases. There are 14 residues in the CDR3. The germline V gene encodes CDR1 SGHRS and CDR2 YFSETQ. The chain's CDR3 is CASSLTGHNEKLFF. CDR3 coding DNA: TGCGCCAGCAGCTTGACCGGTCATAATGAAAAACTGTTTTTT.

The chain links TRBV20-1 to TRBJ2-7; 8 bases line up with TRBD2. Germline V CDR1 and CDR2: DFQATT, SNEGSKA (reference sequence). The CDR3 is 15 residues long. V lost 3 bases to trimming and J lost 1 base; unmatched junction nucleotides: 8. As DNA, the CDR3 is TGCAGTGCTAGGGGCCGGGCGGGGGGATCCTACGAGCAGTACTTC. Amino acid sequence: CSARGRAGGSYEQYF.

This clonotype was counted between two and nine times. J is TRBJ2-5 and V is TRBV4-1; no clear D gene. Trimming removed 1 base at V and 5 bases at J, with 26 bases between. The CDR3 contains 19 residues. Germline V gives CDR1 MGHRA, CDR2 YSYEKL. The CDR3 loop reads CASSQALISLSTLGETQYF. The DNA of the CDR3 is TGCGCCAGCAGCCAAGCACTAATTTCTCTGTCAACCCTGGGGGAGACCCAGTACTTC.

The CDR3 sequence is CASSVGRVGYGYTF. For the CDR3, the DNA is TGTGCCAGCAGCGTAGGTAGGGTGGGCTATGGCTACACCTTC. The V call is TRBV9, the J call TRBJ1-2, with D unresolved. The germline V and J ends were trimmed by 0 bases and 4 bases, with 10 bases remaining between them. Germline V gene lookup returns CDR1 SGDLS and CDR2 YYNGEE. The CDR3 is 14 residues long.

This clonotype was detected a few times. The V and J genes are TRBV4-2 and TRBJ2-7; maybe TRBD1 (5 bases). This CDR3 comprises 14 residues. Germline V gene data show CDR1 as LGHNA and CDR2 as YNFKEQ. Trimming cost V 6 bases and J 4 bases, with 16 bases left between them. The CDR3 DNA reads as TGTGCCAGCAGTTTACAGGCCCAAGGGTACGAGCAGTACTTC. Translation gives CASSLQAQGYEQYF.

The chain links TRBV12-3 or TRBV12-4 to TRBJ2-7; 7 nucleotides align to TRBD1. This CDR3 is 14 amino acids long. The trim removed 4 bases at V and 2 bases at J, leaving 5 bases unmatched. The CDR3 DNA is TGTGCCAGCAGTTCCGGGACAGATACCTACGAGCAGTACTTC. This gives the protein CASSSGTDTYEQYF.